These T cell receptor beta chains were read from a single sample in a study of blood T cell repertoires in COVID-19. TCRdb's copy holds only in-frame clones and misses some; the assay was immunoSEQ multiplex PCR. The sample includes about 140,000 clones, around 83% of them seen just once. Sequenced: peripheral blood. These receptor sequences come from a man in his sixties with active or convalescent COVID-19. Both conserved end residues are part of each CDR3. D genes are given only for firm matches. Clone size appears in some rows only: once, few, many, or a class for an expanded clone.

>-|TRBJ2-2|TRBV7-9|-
TGTGCCAGCAGCTTAGGAGGTGCGCCCCGGGCCGGGGAGCTGTTTTTT
CASSLGGAPRAGELFF
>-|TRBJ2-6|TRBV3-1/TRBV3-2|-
TGTGCCAGCAGCCAAGACAGGCAAAACGTCCTGACTTTC
CASSQDRQNVLTF
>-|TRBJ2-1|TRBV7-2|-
TGTGCCAGCAGCACAAACTACAATGAGCAGTTCTTC
CASSTNYNEQFF
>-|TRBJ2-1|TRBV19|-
TGTGCCAGTAGTAGCGGGGCTAGAGGGTCCTACAATGAGCAGTTCTTC
CASSSGARGSYNEQFF
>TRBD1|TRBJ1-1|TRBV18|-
TGTGCCAGCTCACCGCGGACAGGGGGATCTACTGAAGCTTTCTTT
CASSPRTGGSTEAFF
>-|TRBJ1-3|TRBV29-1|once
TGCAGCGTGGCACAGGGAAACACCATATATTTT
CSVAQGNTIYF
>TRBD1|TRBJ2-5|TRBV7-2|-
TGTGCCAGCAGCCCATACGGACAGGGGGAGACCCAGTACTTC
CASSPYGQGETQYF
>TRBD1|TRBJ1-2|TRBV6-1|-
TGTGCCAGCAGTGGTCCTCGGGACAGGGCCCTTTCCGTTTATGGCTACACCTTC
CASSGPRDRALSVYGYTF
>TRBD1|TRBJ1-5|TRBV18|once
TGTGCCAGCTCAACAGGGGGCCGGCAGCCCCAGCATTTT
CASSTGGRQPQHF
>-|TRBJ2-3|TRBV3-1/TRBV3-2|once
TGTGCCAGCAGCCAAGGCCTAGTCACAGATACGCAGTATTTT
CASSQGLVTDTQYF
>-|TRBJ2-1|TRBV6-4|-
TGTGCCAGCAGCCGGAAACTGACAGGAGGAAATGAGCAGTTCTTC
CASSRKLTGGNEQFF
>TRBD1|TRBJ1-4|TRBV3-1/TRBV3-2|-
TGTGCCAGCAGCCTGACCCCCGGGACAGGGAATGAAAAACTGTTTTTT
CASSLTPGTGNEKLFF
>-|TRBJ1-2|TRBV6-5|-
TGTGCCAGCAGGCCCTTAGACGGGGATTTGGGGGGCTACACCTTC
CASRPLDGDLGGYTF
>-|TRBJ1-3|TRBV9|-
TGTGCCAGCAGCGCCAACAGGGTTGGAAACACCATATATTTT
CASSANRVGNTIYF
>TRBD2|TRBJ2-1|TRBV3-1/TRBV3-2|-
TGTGCCAGCAGCCGAACTAGCGTCCGACACTACAATGAGCAGTTCTTC
CASSRTSVRHYNEQFF
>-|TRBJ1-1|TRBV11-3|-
TGTGCCAGCAGCTTAGAGAATCAGGGCCCGAACACTGAAGCTTTCTTT
CASSLENQGPNTEAFF
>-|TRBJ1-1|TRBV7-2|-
TGTGCCAGCAGCTTAGGGGGGGGCGGCACTGAAGCTTTCTTT
CASSLGGGGTEAFF